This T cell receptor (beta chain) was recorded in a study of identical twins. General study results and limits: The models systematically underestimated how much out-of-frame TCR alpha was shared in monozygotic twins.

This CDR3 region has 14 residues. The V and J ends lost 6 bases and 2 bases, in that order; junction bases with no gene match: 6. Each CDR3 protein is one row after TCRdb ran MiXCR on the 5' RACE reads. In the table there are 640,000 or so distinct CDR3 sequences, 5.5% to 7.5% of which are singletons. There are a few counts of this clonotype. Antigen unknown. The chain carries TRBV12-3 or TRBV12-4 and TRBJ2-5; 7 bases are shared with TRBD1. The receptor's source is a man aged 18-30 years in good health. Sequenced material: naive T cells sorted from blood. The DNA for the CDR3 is TGTGCCAGCAGCGCCCGGGGACAGCAAGAGACCCAGTACTTC. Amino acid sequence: CASSARGQQETQYF.